This entry lists 24 T cell receptor beta chains sequenced from one sample in a study of blood T cell repertoires in COVID-19. The table came from immunoSEQ multiplex PCR; TCRdb's copy has only in-frame clones and leaves some out. Of approximately 140,000 clones in the sample, 80% to 90% were seen once. The sequencing input was peripheral blood. These receptors originate from a human donor in a cohort sampled during active COVID-19.

V gene TRBV11-3 combines with J gene TRBJ1-2; 7 positions match TRBD1. The V gene's germline CDR1 is SGHNT and CDR2 YENEEA. V dropped 5 bases and J dropped 2; count of bases not matched to a gene: 5. CDR3 length: 14 amino acids. CDR3 in DNA: TGTGCCAGCAGCCATCAGACAGGGAACTATGGCTACACCTTC. This translates into CASSHQTGNYGYTF.

J is TRBJ2-7 and V is TRBV9; 8 bases are shared with TRBD1. Per the germline V gene, CDR1 is SGDLS and CDR2 is YYNGEE. The CDR3 totals 14 residues. V lost 3 bases, J lost 5 bases, and 7 bases stayed unmatched. The CDR3 nucleotides are TGTGCCAGCAGCGGAAACAGGGGGACGGACGAGCAGTACTTC. Translation: CASSGNRGTDEQYF.

The genes are TRBV29-1 and TRBJ1-1; D is unresolved. Germline loops: CDR1 SQVTM, CDR2 ANQGSEA. CDR3 length: 12 residues. V was shortened by 6 bases and J by 4 bases, with 12 bases between the two germline ends. CDR3 sequence: CSVKRGSTEAFF. The CDR3 coding sequence is TGCAGCGTAAAACGCGGGAGCACTGAAGCTTTCTTT.

About this clone: The germline gene is not matched at one end of the junction; a read error may be the cause. The V call is TRBV23-1, the J call TRBJ1-5, with a tentative D call TRBD1 (5 bases). TRBV23-1 is annotated as an ORF whose role is uncertain. This CDR3 has 13 residues. The CDR3 reads CTSRTGRGQPQHF. The CDR3 coding sequence is TGCACCAGCAGAACCGGTCGGGGGCAGCCCCAGCATTTT.

This clone was seen at least ten times. This chain connects TRBV6-6 to TRBJ2-1; D remains unclear. With 6 bases removed from V and 6 bases from J, the gap between germline ends came to 6 bases. Germline CDR1 is MNHNY and CDR2 is SVGAGI (reference sequence). The CDR3 has 11 amino acids. CDR3: CASSPSNEQFF. The CDR3 DNA is TGTGCCAGCAGCCCGTCCAATGAGCAGTTCTTC.

The V and J genes are TRBV5-1 and TRBJ2-5; 9 bases match TRBD1. Losses at the gene ends were 5 bases for V and 3 bases for J; bases not matched to a gene: 8. CDR1 is SGHRS, CDR2 YFSETQ, per germline. There are 15 residues in the CDR3. CDR3 DNA sequence: TGCGCCAGCAGTGGACTAACAGGGGGCAAAGAGACCCAGTACTTC. This encodes CASSGLTGGKETQYF.

The chain uses TRBV2 and TRBJ1-1, with D tentatively TRBD1 (6 bases). The CDR3 has 13 residues. The germline V gene has CDR1 SNHLY and CDR2 FYNNEI. V was shortened by 5 bases and J by 1 base, with 8 bases between the two germline ends. The CDR3 nucleotides read TGTGCCAGCAGTACGGACAGGAACACTGAAGCTTTCTTT. Translating gives CASSTDRNTEAFF.

The chain couples TRBV11-3 to TRBJ1-1; D remains unclear. The CDR3 spans 12 residues. Deletions cut 5 bases from V and 2 bases from J, with 6 bases between. Germline V gene lookup returns CDR1 SGHNT and CDR2 YENEEA. DNA for the CDR3: TGTGCCAGCAGCCTACTAAACACTGAAGCTTTCTTT. This codes for CASSLLNTEAFF.

The rearrangement links TRBV28 to TRBJ2-7; 10 bases match TRBD2. Per the germline V gene, CDR1 is MDHEN and CDR2 is SYDVKM. The V and J ends lost 6 bases and 0 bases, in that order; junction bases with no gene match: 8. The CDR3 extends over 16 amino acids. CDR3 sequence (DNA): TGTGCCAGCAGCCTAATCGGACTAGCGGCCTCCTACGAGCAGTACTTC. Translation gives CASSLIGLAASYEQYF.

The chain's CDR3 is CAWSGRYNQPQHF. CDR3 nucleotide sequence: TGTGCCTGGAGTGGCCGGTACAATCAGCCCCAGCATTTT. The chain recombines TRBV30 with TRBJ1-5; D gene ambiguous. With 1 base removed from V and 3 bases from J, the gap between germline ends came to 7 bases. There are 13 residues in the CDR3. Germline-derived CDR1 and CDR2 are GTSNPN and SVGIG (reference sequence).

J is TRBJ2-7 and V is TRBV5-1; the D gene is possibly TRBD1 (7 bases). Germline V lookup: CDR1 SGHRS, CDR2 YFSETQ. The CDR3 sequence is 14 residues long. Between the trimmed V and J ends, which lost 6 bases and 2 bases, there was a span of 15 bases. CDR3 DNA sequence: TGCGCCAGCACCACGGGGGACAGACCCTACGAGCAGTACTTC. Protein sequence: CASTTGDRPYEQYF.

This chain connects TRBV5-1 to TRBJ1-4; maybe TRBD1 (5 bases). The CDR3 runs to 14 residues. V lost 7 bases, J lost 6 bases, and 16 bases lay in between. The V gene's germline CDR1 is SGHRS and CDR2 YFSETQ. DNA for the CDR3: TGCGCCAGCCGGGATACGGGGGTGGATGAAAAACTGTTTTTT. This sequence encodes CASRDTGVDEKLFF.

The chain is built from TRBV27 and TRBJ2-3; D gene ambiguous. The CDR3 runs to 12 residues. The germline CDR1 and CDR2 sequences are MNHEY and SMNVEV (reference sequence). The V end was cut by 6 bases, the J end by 4 bases, with 8 bases between. CDR3 amino acids: CASRSTSDTQYF. CDR3 DNA sequence: TGTGCCAGCAGATCGACTTCAGATACGCAGTATTTT.

The rearrangement joins TRBV11-3 to TRBJ2-2, with D possibly being TRBD2 (6 bases). Germline lookup yields CDR1 SGHNT and CDR2 YENEEA. Between the trimmed V and J ends, which lost 8 bases and 5 bases, there was a span of 15 bases. The CDR3 runs 14 residues. The CDR3 region is CASSAGTHTGELFF. The CDR3 coding sequence is TGTGCCAGCTCGGCGGGGACTCATACCGGGGAGCTGTTTTTT.

V and J are TRBV4-3 and TRBJ2-5, with a possible D match to TRBD1 (6 bases). There are 15 residues in the CDR3. Germline V lookup: CDR1 LGHNA, CDR2 YSLEER. V dropped 2 bases and J dropped 2 bases, with 12 bases sitting between them. CDR3 sequence reads: CASSQRGKGQETQYF. CDR3 coding DNA: TGCGCCAGCAGCCAAAGGGGGAAGGGACAAGAGACCCAGTACTTC.

The chain carries TRBV3-1 (or the pseudogene TRBV3-2) and TRBJ2-3; 10 bases map to TRBD2. Trimming removed 4 bases from V and 2 bases from J; junction bases left unmatched: 6. The CDR3 spans 16 residues. In germline, CDR1 is LGHDT, CDR2 YNNKEL (reference sequence). CDR3 loop: CASSPGTSEATDTQYF. The DNA of the CDR3 is TGTGCCAGCAGCCCCGGGACTAGCGAGGCCACAGATACGCAGTATTTT.

This sequence joins TRBV2 and TRBJ1-1; D is undetermined. The V and J ends lost 4 bases and 4 bases respectively, with 13 bases between them. The CDR3 is 14 residues long. Germline loops: CDR1 SNHLY, CDR2 FYNNEI. CDR3 amino acids: CASSAMLGSTEAFF. In nucleotides, the CDR3 is TGTGCCAGCAGTGCTATGTTAGGGAGCACTGAAGCTTTCTTT.

This clone was seen only a few times. J is TRBJ1-2 and V is TRBV28; D gene unclear. The germline gives CDR1 MDHEN, CDR2 SYDVKM. The CDR3 length is 14 residues. V was clipped by 5 bases and J by 4 bases, with 14 bases between them. The CDR3 bases are TGTGCCAGCAGTCCCGGCGGGGTGGTCTATGGCTACACCTTC. Encoded protein: CASSPGGVVYGYTF.

The chain recombines TRBV24-1 with TRBJ1-2; D remains unclear. The V end lost 4 bases, the J end lost 2 bases, and 7 bases lay between the germline ends. This CDR3 is built from 13 residues. The germline gives CDR1 KGHDR, CDR2 SFDVKD. Here the CDR3 DNA reads TGTGCCACCAGTGAAGGCGGGAACTATGGCTACACCTTC. This codes for CATSEGGNYGYTF.

The DNA for the CDR3 is TGTGCCAGCAGAACCCGGACAGGGGGCGATCAGCCCCAGCATTTT. Its protein is CASRTRTGGDQPQHF. V usage is TRBV27 and J usage is TRBJ1-5; 11 nucleotides match TRBD1. Germline CDR1 MNHEY, CDR2 SMNVEV (reference sequence). The CDR3 length is 15 residues. V was clipped by 6 bases and J by 5 bases; unmatched bases: 6.

The CDR3 protein is CASAYGSGPEQYF. As DNA, the CDR3 is TGCGCCAGCGCCTACGGGTCAGGGCCCGAGCAGTACTTC. The chain joins TRBV5-1 to TRBJ2-7, with a possible D match to TRBD1 (5 bases). Between the trimmed V and J ends, which lost 7 bases and 6 bases, there was a span of 17 bases. The CDR3 totals 13 residues. Germline V gene data show CDR1 as SGHRS and CDR2 as YFSETQ.

This clone was detected a few times. This rearrangement joins TRBV27 to TRBJ1-1; 7 bases are a match to TRBD1. Germline V gene data show CDR1 as MNHEY and CDR2 as SMNVEV (reference sequence). The CDR3 runs 14 residues. Unmatched junction bases numbered 6, after V lost 7 bases and J lost 1 base. The CDR3 region has the DNA TGTGCCAGCAAAACCGACAGGGAGAACACTGAAGCTTTCTTT. Translation: CASKTDRENTEAFF.

This clone turned up a few times. The chain combines TRBV5-1 with TRBJ1-1, with D unresolved. Germline CDR1 reads SGHRS; CDR2 reads YFSETQ. With 5 bases removed from V and 0 bases from J, the gap between germline ends came to 11 bases. The CDR3 is 14 amino acids. The CDR3 bases are TGCGCCAGCAGACTGGAACAGTTGAACACTGAAGCTTTCTTT. As protein: CASRLEQLNTEAFF.

The rearrangement links TRBV19 to TRBJ2-7; perhaps TRBD1 as D (6 bases). This CDR3 is 15 amino acids long. With 2 bases removed from V and 3 bases from J, the gap between germline ends came to 14 bases. The germline CDR1 and CDR2 sequences are LNHDA and SQIVND (reference sequence). This CDR3 is CASSIIGSGDYEQYF. As DNA, the CDR3 is TGTGCCAGTAGTATAATCGGGTCAGGGGACTACGAGCAGTACTTC.